Described below is a single T cell receptor (beta chain) sequence and its context. Cohort allocation depended upon clinical history that participants reported. What the recovered Cohort 3 donors had was two negative PCRs, clearance, or symptom resolution. CDR1 and CDR2 from the germline V gene are KGHSH and LQKENI. V lost 5 bases and J 6 bases, leaving 16 bases between the germline ends. The CDR3 is 14 amino acids. The data belong to a study of blood T cell repertoires in COVID-19. Original data processing: Estimated nucleated cell counts came from reference gene primer amplification. The data were produced by immunoSEQ multiplex PCR, yet TCRdb's version contains in-frame clones alone and is incomplete. That table supplies the V and J calls and clone size; D and trimming were determined from the DNA. The table records hundreds of thousands of clones, approximately 90% of them present only once.

The receptor's source is a man aged 25-45 years who had recovered from COVID-19. The specimen was PBMCs or T cells enriched from blood (not recorded which). J is TRBJ2-5 and V is TRBV18, with TRBD1 as a possible D gene (6 bases). The CDR3 spells CASSGDIWGQTQYF. The DNA of the CDR3 is TGTGCCAGCTCAGGGGACATTTGGGGGCAGACCCAGTACTTC.